The T cell receptor (beta chain) described here comes from a study of blood T cell repertoires in COVID-19. Study-level information: PBMCs, B-cell-depleted T cells, or T cells provided the cDNA or gDNA that made up the material.

Sequencing used immunoSEQ multiplex PCR; TCRdb keeps in-frame clones, though not all of them. This sample has more than 45,000 clones, with around 86% found just once. The germline V gene has CDR1 WSHSY and CDR2 SAAADI. V was pared by 2 bases and J by 1 base, with 8 bases between. CDR3 length equals 15 residues. This sequence originates from a woman of 80 years or more with COVID-19, enrolled during active disease. The rearrangement joins TRBV10-2 to TRBJ2-2; D is unresolved. The specimen sequenced was peripheral blood. CDR3 in DNA: TGCGCCAGCAGTGAGGCTAGGAGGAACACCGGGGAGCTGTTTTTT. This encodes CASSEARRNTGELFF.